This TCR beta chain originates from a study of blood T cells in healthy people across ages. Of note for this clonotype: Its matching antigen is unknown. A much larger clone differs by one base, so this may be a read error.

Germline values: CDR1 ENHRY, CDR2 SYGVKD. The CDR3 length is 13 residues. It was with a sample-barcoded 5' primer and a J-beta primer mix that a second PCR of roughly 7 to 12 cycles was run. MiXCR, applied by TCRdb to the 5' RACE reads, yields one record per CDR3 protein. The table includes over a million distinct CDR3 sequences, 40% to 50% detected once. Broader study findings: Using unsorted PBMCs precluded a conclusive naive versus antigen-experienced comparison.

The authors drew around 11 milliliters of peripheral blood from each donor. The receptor was isolated from a woman between 18 and 30 years old in good health. The chain carries TRBV10-3 and TRBJ2-1; 7 bases line up with TRBD2. Judging by the DNA end, TRBJ2-7 fits better; the J call may be wrong. Material for sequencing was blood. In DNA form, the CDR3 reads TGTGCCGGAAGCGGTGGGGACTACAATGAGCAGTACTTC. Residues: CAGSGGDYNEQYF.